Each of the 11 T cell receptor beta chains below was sequenced from the same sample in a study of glioma-infiltrating T cells after dendritic cell vaccination. Here immunoSEQ multiplex PCR was the method, and the copy in TCRdb shows in-frame clones only, minus some. The sample records roughly 85,000 clones, roughly 85% being singletons. Documented time point: after dendritic cell vaccination, including at tumor progression/relapse. The sample in question was blood, obtained after dendritic cell vaccination. The receptors shown here come from a human donor with glioblastoma.

CDR3 in amino acids: CASSPLWTGYNEQFF. In DNA, the CDR3 is TGCGCCAGCAGCCCGCTCTGGACAGGTTACAATGAGCAGTTCTTC. The J gene is TRBJ2-1, the V gene TRBV4-1, with 7 bases lining up with TRBD1. With 4 bases clipped from V and 4 bases from J, the junction kept 7 bases outside the gene matches. Germline CDR1 is MGHRA and CDR2 is YSYEKL. The CDR3 spans 15 residues.

CDR3 DNA: TGTGCCAGCTCACCTGGACTAGCGAAAGAGACCCAGTACTTC. Encoded protein: CASSPGLAKETQYF. The rearrangement uses TRBV18 and TRBJ2-5; 9 nucleotides line up with TRBD2. Germline CDR1 and CDR2: KGHSH and LQKENI. The CDR3 runs 14 residues. The V and J ends lost 3 bases and 3 bases, in that order; junction bases with no gene match: 2.

Only a few counts were recorded for this clone. The V and J genes are TRBV14 and TRBJ2-6, with 7 positions matching TRBD1. The germline CDR1 and CDR2 sequences are SGHDN and FVKESK. V trimming: 4 bases; J trimming: 2 bases; junction bases outside the gene matches: 8. The CDR3 spans 17 residues. CDR3: CASSRQGGSPGANVLTF. In nucleotides, the CDR3 is TGTGCCAGCAGCCGACAGGGTGGGAGCCCTGGGGCCAACGTCCTGACTTTC.

This chain links TRBV6-6 with TRBJ2-7; 8 bases line up with TRBD2. Germline V gene sequence: CDR1 MNHNY, CDR2 SVGAGI (reference sequence). CDR3 length equals 15 residues. The junction had 8 bases not matched to a gene; V was cut back by 6 bases and J by 1 base. The CDR3 region has the DNA TGTGCCAGCAGCGAACTAGCGGCGTTGTCCTACGAGCAGTACTTC. Protein sequence: CASSELAALSYEQYF.

This sequence joins TRBV7-2 and TRBJ1-3; possibly TRBD1 for D (5 bases). The germline V gene encodes CDR1 SGHTA and CDR2 FQGNSA. The CDR3 has 14 residues. V lost 3 bases, J lost 0 bases, and 6 bases lay in between. CDR3 sequence reads: CASSFDSSGNTIYF. The CDR3, as DNA: TGTGCCAGCAGCTTTGACAGCTCTGGAAACACCATATATTTT.

The DNA of the CDR3 is TGCGCCAGTGGACAGGGTTCCTACGAGCAGTACTTC. It codes for CASGQGSYEQYF. The rearrangement links TRBV4-1 to TRBJ2-7; 8 nucleotides align to TRBD1. Germline V gene lookup returns CDR1 MGHRA and CDR2 YSYEKL. V gave up 9 bases and J gave up 1 base; unmatched junction bases: 2. This CDR3 has 12 residues.

The V and J genes are TRBV2 and TRBJ2-7, with 12 bases identical to TRBD2. Germline CDR1 and CDR2: SNHLY and FYNNEI. CDR3 size: 15 residues. V shed 10 bases, J shed 5 bases, and the junction held 12 bases outside the gene matches. CDR3 nucleotides: TGTGCCACTGGACTAGCGGGATTCTCCTTTGACGAGCAGTACTTC. It codes for CATGLAGFSFDEQYF.

This clone appeared a single time. V gene TRBV6-5 combines with J gene TRBJ2-7, with no clear D. V was pared by 2 bases and J by 0 bases, with 11 bases between. The CDR3 sequence is 15 residues long. Germline CDR1 MNHEY, CDR2 SVGAGI. The CDR3, as DNA: TGTGCCAGCAGTTACGGTCAGACTCACTCCTACGAGCAGTACTTC. It codes for CASSYGQTHSYEQYF.

V and J are TRBV9 and TRBJ2-3; 9 bases match TRBD2. This CDR3 has 18 residues. Trimming removed 6 bases from V and 2 bases from J; junction bases left unmatched: 16. The V gene's germline CDR1 is SGDLS and CDR2 YYNGEE. In DNA, the CDR3 is TGTGCCAGCACCCCTCAAATGGGGCTAGCGGGGCTCACAGATACGCAGTATTTT. Protein: CASTPQMGLAGLTDTQYF.

The rearrangement uses TRBV29-1 and TRBJ2-1; D might be TRBD1 (7 bases). Trimming left V 5 bases short and J 4 bases short, with 15 bases between. CDR1 SQVTM and CDR2 ANQGSEA come from the germline V gene. This CDR3 has 14 amino acids. The CDR3 sequence: CSVMWRGLYNEQFF. CDR3 nucleotides: TGCAGCGTTATGTGGAGGGGGCTATACAATGAGCAGTTCTTC.

Comments on this clone: Additional DNA sequences in this sample encode the identical CDR3. J is TRBJ2-7 and V is TRBV9; TRBD2 agrees at 8 bases. Losses at the gene ends were 0 bases for V and 3 bases for J; bases not matched to a gene: 5. Per the germline V gene, CDR1 is SGDLS and CDR2 is YYNGEE. The CDR3 has 15 residues. CDR3 in amino acids: CASSVATGGIYEQYF. For the CDR3, the DNA is TGTGCCAGCAGCGTAGCTACGGGGGGGATCTACGAGCAGTACTTC.